The rows below give T cell receptor beta chains drawn from one sample of a study of cytotoxic CD8 clonotypes in ibrutinib-treated CLL. Produced via immunoSEQ multiplex PCR; TCRdb's table is partial and in-frame only. The repertoire includes tens of thousands of clones, approximately 70% of them detected once, and 45% to 60% sits in the top ten. The sequences come from PBMCs, collected at disease progression, from a patient treated with ibrutinib. These receptors all come from a human donor with chronic lymphocytic leukemia. The conserved cysteine and the conserved F or W are not part of the CDR3 here.

cdr3_aa v_call cdr3_length j_call
ASSDRRTDTQY TRBV2 11 TRBJ2-3
ASSPPSSSETQY TRBV18 12 TRBJ2-5
ASSLEEGGTDTQY TRBV7-2 13 TRBJ2-3
ASSSGTGEAEQY TRBV7-9 12 TRBJ2-7
ASSLGGGAVYEQY TRBV7-9 13 TRBJ2-7
ASSLRGAGQPQH TRBV5-6 12 TRBJ1-5
ASSSELTSGEKLF TRBV7-7 13 TRBJ1-4
ASSQGTGFEQY TRBV4-3 11 TRBJ2-7
ASSKPSYEQY TRBV11-2 10 TRBJ2-7
ASSLRHSNEQY TRBV27 11 TRBJ2-7
ASSPPVRSTDTQY TRBV5-4 13 TRBJ2-3
ASSLRGVGGYT TRBV6-5 11 TRBJ1-2
ASSVRGYNTEAF TRBV6-1 12 TRBJ1-1
ASSSSPGGTRETQY TRBV27 14 TRBJ2-5
ASSLLGDSNQPQH TRBV9 13 TRBJ1-5
AWTGRGQGYNEQF TRBV30 13 TRBJ2-1
ASRETGFGIDEQY TRBV6-5 13 TRBJ2-7
ASSMTGFLNSPLH TRBV6-5 13 TRBJ1-6
ASSLGANSYEQY TRBV27 12 TRBJ2-7
ASSLGQNNNEQF TRBV7-9 12 TRBJ2-1
ASRRGQGNSARQPQH TRBV19 15 TRBJ1-5
ASSPRQRTGVDTQY TRBV4-1 14 TRBJ2-3
ASSFAKDEQF TRBV5-6 10 TRBJ2-1
ASSQDPQFSPLH TRBV4-1 12 TRBJ1-6
ASSPRDRGTYEQY TRBV4-1 13 TRBJ2-7
ASSYSAGANTEAF TRBV6-5 13 TRBJ1-1
ASSPYWSSYEQY TRBV5-4 12 TRBJ2-7
ASSQRRGTTGELF TRBV4-2 13 TRBJ2-2
ASSSISPKGYEQY TRBV11-2 13 TRBJ2-7